This T cell receptor beta chain was found in a study of early T cells in non-severe SARS-CoV-2 infection. As for the study in general: Sequenced bulk RNA came from whole blood that was unsorted, and chains were unpaired.

Germline V CDR1 and CDR2: SGHTA, FQGNSA. There are 14 residues in the CDR3. Trimming stripped 3 bases from V and 4 bases from J, with 11 bases between. Each cDNA molecule carried a unique molecular identifier. TCRdb re-called the 5' RACE reads with MiXCR, one entry per CDR3 protein. The sample holds fewer than 100,000 distinct CDR3 sequences; 5.5% to 7.5% are singletons and the top ten take less than 8%. General observations from the study: VDJdb-based matching was biased toward anti-spike CD8 responses and missed private and CD4 specificities.

This clonotype turned up a few times. Its antigen is not known. Sequenced input: whole blood. The genes are TRBV7-2 and TRBJ2-3, with D unclear. This TCR came from an adult who was a healthcare worker with PCR-confirmed SARS-CoV-2 infection or an uninfected control (not recorded which). The CDR3 nucleotides read TGTGCCAGCAGCTTCGGTTCTGGCGCAGATACGCAGTATTTT. The encoded protein is CASSFGSGADTQYF.